The 3 T cell receptor beta chains below all came from one sample that was sequenced in a study of shared clonotypes between healthy human individuals. The assay was immunoSEQ multiplex PCR, and TCRdb's table has in-frame clones only and misses some. The sample carries around 2.3 million clones, roughly 95% recorded once. Sequencing input: naive CD4+ T cells sorted from blood. Documented subset: CD45RA+ positively selected. The receptor source for this set is a young man in good health.

The rearrangement links TRBV5-1 to TRBJ1-5; D uncertain. Per germline, CDR1 SGHRS and CDR2 YFSETQ. V was trimmed by 2 bases and J by 4 bases, leaving 7 bases between them. The CDR3 has 13 residues. CDR3 protein: CASSFEGNQPQHF. The CDR3 bases are TGCGCCAGCAGCTTCGAAGGAAATCAGCCCCAGCATTTT.

This clone appeared a single time. The gene calls are TRBV27 and TRBJ2-7, with D possibly called TRBD1 or TRBD2 (5 bases each). Trimming took off 4 bases at V and 5 bases at J, with 15 bases between the two ends. The CDR3 contains 14 residues. The germline V gene encodes CDR1 MNHEY and CDR2 SMNVEV (reference sequence). CDR3 in amino acids: CASSWGSPSHEQYF. In DNA, the CDR3 is TGTGCCAGCAGTTGGGGGAGTCCTTCCCACGAGCAGTACTTC.

As concerns this clone: This sample also contains other DNA sequences that code for the same CDR3. The V gene is TRBV9, the J gene TRBJ1-1; 7 bases map to TRBD1. This CDR3 comprises 14 residues. Germline V gene lookup returns CDR1 SGDLS and CDR2 YYNGEE. Germline trimming cut 3 bases from V and 0 bases from J; bases unmatched to any gene: 2. The CDR3 is CASSAQGLNTEAFF. The DNA for the CDR3 is TGTGCCAGCAGCGCACAGGGGCTGAACACTGAAGCTTTCTTT.